The next 4 T cell receptor beta chains were all read from a single sample in a study of regulatory T cells in long-lasting Graves disease. The time point denotes: newly diagnosed GD, antithyroid drugs for less than 3 months. Isolated PBMC RNA provided the starting material for the TCR library. Assembly of TCR beta libraries relied on iRepertoire HTBI primers together with Arm-PCR of CDR3 regions. Using its own MiXCR run on the multiplex PCR reads, TCRdb lists one record per CDR3 protein. The sample has some 220,000 distinct CDR3 sequences, approximately 18% seen once. These same data were also listed under a study on T cells in Graves' hyperthyroidism and ophthalmopathy.

The specimen comprised peripheral blood mononuclear cells (PBMCs), sampled at new diagnosis, from a patient treated with antithyroid drugs. The source of these receptors is a woman between 25 and 40 years old with Graves disease.

This clonotype turned up a few times. The chain has TRBV9 and TRBJ2-5, with 9 bases lining up with TRBD2. Germline V gene sequence: CDR1 SGDLS, CDR2 YYNGEE. The V and J ends lost 0 bases and 5 bases, in that order; junction bases with no gene match: 5. The CDR3 runs to 15 residues. The CDR3 protein is CASSVAAGGWETQYF. The CDR3 DNA sequence: TGTGCCAGCAGCGTAGCGGCGGGAGGGTGGGAGACCCAGTACTTC.

Turning to this clonotype: A far larger clone is one base from this, pointing to a likely read error. The genes are TRBV2 and TRBJ1-1; weak D call: TRBD1 (5 bases). CDR3 size: 14 residues. The germline CDR1 and CDR2 sequences are SNHLY and FYNNEI. V was pared by 5 bases and J by 4 bases, with 14 bases between. Here the CDR3 reads CASSHRLKSTEAFF. CDR3 coding DNA: TGTGCCAGCAGTCACAGGCTCAAAAGCACTGAAGCTTTCTTT.

The V and J genes are TRBV11-2 and TRBJ1-3; 7 nucleotides align to TRBD1. The CDR3 loop spans 12 amino acids. Trimming cost V 7 bases and J 16 bases; bases outside gene matches: 13. CDR1 is SGHAT, CDR2 FQNNGV, per germline. The CDR3 DNA sequence: TGTGCCAGCACCTTCGGGATCCGGACAGGTTATTTT. Translated: CASTFGIRTGYF.

The sample holds many counts of this clonotype. The chain links TRBV20-1 to TRBJ2-3, with 10 bases fitting TRBD2. With V trimmed by 2 bases and J by 2 bases, 4 bases remained unmatched. The germline V gene encodes CDR1 DFQATT and CDR2 SNEGSKA (reference sequence). This CDR3 is 15 amino acids long. The DNA for the CDR3 is TGCAGTGCTAGAATACTAGCGGGGCTCACAGATACGCAGTATTTT. As protein: CSARILAGLTDTQYF.